This T cell receptor (beta chain) was identified in a study of low-dose radiotherapy and immunotherapy resistance in tumors. Background on the study: It was 1 Gy per fraction every two weeks that Cohort 2 received, adding up to 13 Gy over 26 weeks. On a schedule of every two weeks, intravenous cyclophosphamide at a dose of 200 mg/m2 was delivered one day before each radiation and immunotherapy administration.

This CDR3 has 16 amino acids. Unmatched junction bases numbered 13, after V lost 6 bases and J lost 4 bases. Germline CDR1 is SGHNT and CDR2 is YYREEE (reference sequence). This clonotype was detected ten times or more. As to time point: after trial treatment. Stated treatment: LDRT plus nivolumab, ipilimumab, low-dose cyclophosphamide and aspirin (RACIN trial). The study gave donors nivolumab, ipilimumab, aspirin, low-dose cyclophosphamide and low-dose radiotherapy. Priming of first-strand cDNA relied on TRAV- and TRBV-specific primers (covering alpha and beta chains). The authors amplified TCRs for 20 to 25 PCR cycles with a constant-region primer and a V-primer adapter. In vitro transcription served to amplify the isolated mRNA. TCRdb reprocessed the reads via MiXCR and lists one record per CDR3 protein. This sample has 50,000 or so distinct CDR3 sequences, with around 23% found just once.

The sequencing used PBMCs, collected after low-dose radiotherapy plus immunotherapy. The rearrangement uses TRBV5-4 and TRBJ1-3; 7 nucleotides align to TRBD1. The source of this sequence is a male donor with prostate cancer. The DNA for the CDR3 is TGTGCCAGCACACGACAGGGAGGTCTGCCCGGAAACACCATATATTTT. Protein product: CASTRQGGLPGNTIYF.